The source of this TCR beta chain is a study of human T cells and chemical hapten exposure. For the study at large: Across its roughly 25 weeks, the study gave patients weekly diphenylcyclopropenone doses to the scalp.

TCRdb re-derived calls from the RACE reads in MiXCR, one entry per CDR3 protein. The table has approximately 350,000 distinct CDR3 sequences, under 8% seen once. Stated time point: patch test 1, 2 weeks after DPC sensitization. The treatment was: therapeutic diphenylcyclopropenone sensitization with weekly scalp DPC. The CDR3 extends over 14 amino acids. V shed 5 bases and J shed 5 bases, with 15 bases lying between them. Germline V lookup: CDR1 SGHTA, CDR2 FQGNSA. Sequenced material: whole blood, taken in connection with sensitization to the hapten diphenylcyclopropenone (DPC). This TCR was recovered from a woman under 30 with alopecia areata. Some clones in this sample may be carry-over from other donors' samples. The V gene is TRBV7-2, the J gene TRBJ2-5; D may be TRBD1 (5 bases). The CDR3 protein is CASSPQGVFETQYF. CDR3 bases: TGTGCCAGCAGCCCCCAAGGGGTTTTTGAGACCCAGTACTTC.